This TCR beta chain originates from a study of cytomegalovirus exposure and HLA in healthy donors. A remark on this clone: Its antigen is unknown.

This PCR relied on a set of 60 Vbeta primers and 13 Jbeta primers. Clones were sequenced by immunoSEQ multiplex PCR, and TCRdb holds only the in-frame ones, with some missing. The data contain about 160,000 clones, roughly 72% of them seen just once; the ten biggest clones take up around 1.5%. Study results and limitations: Donors were assumed by presence/absence analyses to have roughly uniform sequencing depth. Being productive about 90% or about 30% of the time was typical of most TCR beta V segments in an earlier analysis.

Germline assignment: CDR1 DFQATT and CDR2 SNEGSKA (reference sequence). The CDR3 runs to 11 residues. The V and J ends lost 6 bases and 15 bases, in that order; junction bases with no gene match: 8. V usage is TRBV20-1 and J usage is TRBJ2-3, with 11 bases matching TRBD2. The specimen sequenced was PBMCs. The receptor was derived from a man in his forties in good health and CMV-seronegative. The CDR3 bases are TGCAGTGCCGGGACTAGCGGTCAACACTATTTT. This sequence encodes CSAGTSGQHYF.